The 18 T cell receptor beta chains presented below share a single source sample, sequenced in a study of T cell responses to AZD1222 COVID-19 vaccine. Assay: immunoSEQ multiplex PCR; the TCRdb copy retains only in-frame clones and omits some. The sample consists of 120,000 or so clones, 88% of them appearing once. Material: peripheral blood, obtained on day 0 of MenACWY control vaccination. All receptors derive from an adult in good health.

CDR3 sequence: CASSFGGTYNEQFF. The DNA of the CDR3 is TGTGCCAGCAGCTTCGGTGGAACCTACAATGAGCAGTTCTTC. The chain couples TRBV7-9 to TRBJ2-1; D gene ambiguous. The CDR3 length is 14 residues. CDR1 is SEHNR and CDR2 is FQNEAQ in the germline V gene (reference sequence). The V gene lost 3 bases and the J gene lost 2 bases, with 8 bases spanning the gap.

This chain joins TRBV6-5 and TRBJ1-2; TRBD1 matches 8 bases. The V gene's germline CDR1 is MNHEY and CDR2 SVGAGI. The CDR3 loop spans 16 amino acids. V gave up 4 bases and J gave up 2 bases; unmatched junction bases: 9. This chain's CDR3 is CASSSPARQGNYGYTF. The CDR3 region has the DNA TGTGCCAGCAGTTCCCCCGCTCGACAGGGGAACTATGGCTACACCTTC.

The chain is built from TRBV19 and TRBJ1-6, with TRBD1 matching over 9 bases. CDR1 is LNHDA, CDR2 SQIVND, per germline (reference sequence). The length of the CDR3 is 15 residues. V dropped 4 bases and J dropped 8; count of bases not matched to a gene: 6. CDR3 nucleotide sequence: TGTGCCAGTAGTACAACAGGGGGCGCAGATTCACCCCTCCACTTT. Residues: CASSTTGGADSPLHF.

This chain joins TRBV28 and TRBJ1-5, with D unclear. CDR1 is MDHEN and CDR2 is SYDVKM in the germline V gene. The CDR3 totals 14 residues. V shed 5 bases and J shed 4 bases, with 12 bases lying between them. CDR3 sequence reads: CASSPGRFNQPQHF. The CDR3, as DNA: TGTGCCAGCAGTCCCGGACGCTTTAATCAGCCCCAGCATTTT.

This chain connects TRBV18 to TRBJ1-6, with a tentative D call TRBD1 (6 bases). Germline CDR1 reads KGHSH; CDR2 reads LQKENI. The CDR3 spans 15 residues. Trimming removed 0 bases at V and 9 bases at J, with 12 bases between. CDR3 protein: CASSPPAGVGSPLHF. CDR3 bases: TGTGCCAGCTCACCACCGGCAGGGGTTGGTTCACCCCTCCACTTT.

This chain connects TRBV4-2 to TRBJ2-2, with 11 bases aligning to TRBD1. The junction had 8 bases not matched to a gene; V was cut back by 9 bases and J by 5 bases. CDR3 length: 15 amino acids. Germline loops: CDR1 LGHNA, CDR2 YNFKEQ. CDR3 residues: CASGFGTGGTGELFF. In DNA form, the CDR3 reads TGTGCCAGTGGTTTCGGGACAGGGGGAACCGGGGAGCTGTTTTTT.

The chain has TRBV4-1 and TRBJ1-5, with D hard to call. Germline V CDR1 and CDR2: MGHRA, YSYEKL. Trimming cost V 4 bases and J 7 bases, with 11 bases left between them. The CDR3 spans 13 residues. The CDR3 loop reads CASSRFKGQPQHF. CDR3 nucleotide sequence: TGCGCCAGCAGCCGTTTCAAGGGCCAGCCCCAGCATTTT.

The rearrangement joins TRBV30 to TRBJ2-7, with D possibly matching TRBD2 (5 bases). The CDR3 extends over 13 amino acids. Trimming left V 3 bases short and J 4 bases short, with 13 bases between. The germline V gene has CDR1 GTSNPN and CDR2 SVGIG (reference sequence). CDR3 in DNA: TGTGCCTGGAGCGAGGACTCGATGTACGAGCAGTACTTC. This gives the protein CAWSEDSMYEQYF.

The chain is built from TRBV16 and TRBJ2-1, with D maybe TRBD2 (5 bases). Per germline, CDR1 KGHSY and CDR2 FQNENV. V was shortened by 0 bases and J by 6 bases, with 9 bases between the two germline ends. There are 14 residues in the CDR3. CDR3 protein: CASSQSQLGNEQFF. CDR3 DNA sequence: TGTGCCAGCAGCCAATCCCAACTAGGCAATGAGCAGTTCTTC. The entire variable domain, with the rest obtained from reference TRBV16 and TRBJ2-1, is as follows: GEEVAQTPKHLVRGEGQKAKLYCAPIKGHSYVFWYQQVLKNEFKFLISFQNENVFDETGMPKERFSAKCLPNSPCSLEIQATKLEDSAVYFCASSQSQLGNEQFFGPGTRLTVL.

V usage is TRBV7-2 and J usage is TRBJ2-1; D gene ambiguous. Germline V gene data show CDR1 as SGHTA and CDR2 as FQGNSA. This CDR3 spans 11 amino acids. Trimming took 4 bases from V and 9 from J, leaving 7 bases between them. CDR3 DNA: TGTGCCAGCAGCTCCCTGGGTGAGCAGTTCTTC. Its translation is CASSSLGEQFF. The whole variable domain, remainder taken from reference TRBV7-2 and TRBJ2-1, is GAGVSQSPSNKVTEKGKDVELRCDPISGHTALYWYRQSLGQGLEFLIYFQGNSAPDKSGLPSDRFSAERTGGSVSTLTIQRTQQEDSAVYLCASSSLGEQFFGPGTRLTVL.

CDR3 bases: TGTGCCACCAGCAGAGGCTCAGCCAAAAACATTCAGTACTTC. This gives the protein CATSRGSAKNIQYF. The gene calls are TRBV15 and TRBJ2-4; D remains ambiguous. This CDR3 is 14 amino acids long. V dropped 1 base and J dropped 0 bases, with 4 bases sitting between them. CDR1 is LNHNV and CDR2 is YYDKDF in the germline V gene (reference sequence).

This chain uses TRBV2 with TRBJ2-3, with 11 nucleotides matching TRBD2. The CDR3 runs to 17 residues. Unmatched junction bases numbered 6, after V lost 2 bases and J lost 2 bases. Germline CDR1 and CDR2: SNHLY and FYNNEI. CDR3 sequence reads: CASSERLAGGPTDTQYF. In DNA, the CDR3 is TGTGCCAGCAGTGAACGCCTAGCGGGAGGCCCCACAGATACGCAGTATTTT. The full variable domain, in which reference TRBV2 and TRBJ2-3 provide the parts outside the CDR3, is EPEVTQTPSHQVTQMGQEVILRCVPISNHLYFYWYRQILGQKVEFLVSFYNNEISEKSEIFDDQFSVERPDGSNFTLKIRSTKLEDSAMYFCASSERLAGGPTDTQYFGPGTRLTVL.

The genes are TRBV10-1 and TRBJ2-1; D is possibly TRBD1 or TRBD2 (5 bases each). V lost 5 bases and J 5 bases, leaving 16 bases between the germline ends. CDR1 is WNHNN, CDR2 SYGVQD, per germline (reference sequence). There are 15 residues in the CDR3. Here the CDR3 DNA reads TGCGCCAGCAGTCGCTTCTCAGGGACCAACAATGAGCAGTTCTTC. Encoded protein: CASSRFSGTNNEQFF.

The rearrangement uses TRBV12-3 or TRBV12-4 and TRBJ2-7; D gene uncertain. The germline V and J ends were trimmed by 3 bases and 2 bases, with 8 bases remaining between them. The CDR3 runs to 13 residues. The DNA of the CDR3 is TGTGCCAGCAGTTTTGGGTCGCCCTACGAGCAGTACTTC. This sequence encodes CASSFGSPYEQYF.

V gene TRBV28 combines with J gene TRBJ1-6; weak D call: TRBD1 (5 bases). Per the germline V gene, CDR1 is MDHEN and CDR2 is SYDVKM. The CDR3 is 13 residues long. Trimming took off 7 bases at V and 12 bases at J, with 16 bases between the two ends. This CDR3 is CASKGQPYGPLHF. The CDR3 region has the DNA TGTGCCAGCAAAGGACAACCATACGGACCCCTCCACTTT.

This chain uses TRBV19 with TRBJ1-1; D remains ambiguous. V gave up 3 bases and J gave up 4 bases, with 15 bases separating them. Germline loops: CDR1 LNHDA, CDR2 SQIVND (reference sequence). The CDR3 length is 15 residues. CDR3 residues: CASSMAMTRGTEAFF. The CDR3 nucleotides read TGTGCCAGTAGTATGGCCATGACGCGGGGCACTGAAGCTTTCTTT.

CDR3 protein: CASSRPLGTGAEAFF. CDR3 sequence (DNA): TGTGCCAGCAGTCGCCCCCTTGGGACAGGGGCTGAAGCTTTCTTT. The chain employs TRBV6-2 or TRBV6-3 and TRBJ1-1; 10 positions agree with TRBD1. V shed 5 bases, J shed 6 bases, and the junction held 9 bases outside the gene matches. This CDR3 contains 15 residues. Germline assignment: CDR1 MNHEY and CDR2 SVGEGT.

J is TRBJ1-6 and V is TRBV4-1; unclear D gene. This CDR3 has 14 residues. Trimming left V 8 bases short and J 6 bases short, with 14 bases between. Germline CDR1 is MGHRA and CDR2 is YSYEKL. CDR3 amino acids: CASRALGLNSPLHF. CDR3 in DNA: TGCGCCAGCCGGGCCCTAGGCCTTAATTCACCCCTCCACTTT.